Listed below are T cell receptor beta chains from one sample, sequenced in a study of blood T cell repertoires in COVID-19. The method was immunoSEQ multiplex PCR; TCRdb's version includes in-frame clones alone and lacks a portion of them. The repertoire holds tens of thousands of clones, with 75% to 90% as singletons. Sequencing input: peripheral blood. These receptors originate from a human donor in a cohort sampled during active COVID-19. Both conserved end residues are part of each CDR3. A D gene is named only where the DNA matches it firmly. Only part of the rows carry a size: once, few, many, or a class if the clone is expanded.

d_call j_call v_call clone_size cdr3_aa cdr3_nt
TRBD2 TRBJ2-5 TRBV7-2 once CASSQAPSGLETQYF TGTGCCAGCAGCCAAGCTCCTAGCGGGTTAGAGACCCAGTACTTC
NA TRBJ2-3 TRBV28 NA CASSFPPGQGGSDTQYF TGTGCCAGCAGTTTCCCCCCTGGACAGGGAGGGTCAGATACGCAGTATTTT
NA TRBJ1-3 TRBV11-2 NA CASSLRGGNTIYF TGTGCCAGCAGCTTACGGGGGGGAAACACCATATATTTT
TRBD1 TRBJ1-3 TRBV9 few CASSPRTGRPGNTIYF TGTGCCAGCAGCCCTAGGACAGGGCGCCCTGGAAACACCATATATTTT
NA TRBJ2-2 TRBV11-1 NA CASSLRGEKLFF TGTGCCAGCAGCTTAAGGGGCGAGAAGCTGTTTTTT
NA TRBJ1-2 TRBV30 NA CAWSAGLANYGYTF TGTGCCTGGAGTGCAGGGTTGGCTAACTATGGCTACACCTTC
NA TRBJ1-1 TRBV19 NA CASSLRHEMNTEAFF TGTGCCAGTAGTTTACGACACGAGATGAACACTGAAGCTTTCTTT
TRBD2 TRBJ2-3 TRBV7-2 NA CASSLVGGSSADTQYF TGTGCCAGCAGCTTAGTGGGAGGGAGTTCAGCAGATACGCAGTATTTT
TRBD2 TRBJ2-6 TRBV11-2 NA CASSLLAGVGSGANVLTF TGTGCCAGCAGCTTATTGGCGGGAGTGGGCTCTGGGGCCAACGTCCTGACTTTC
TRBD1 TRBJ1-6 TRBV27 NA CASSAGTENSPLHF TGTGCCAGCAGCGCCGGGACAGAGAATTCACCCCTCCACTTT
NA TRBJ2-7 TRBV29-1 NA CSVGARSYEQYF TGCAGCGTTGGAGCTAGGTCTTACGAGCAGTACTTC
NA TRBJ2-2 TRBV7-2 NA CASSSGGGAGELFF TGTGCCAGCAGCTCCGGAGGGGGGGCCGGGGAGCTGTTTTTT
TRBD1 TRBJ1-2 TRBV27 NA CASSSTGTGGIYGYTF TGTGCCAGCAGTTCGACCGGGACAGGGGGGATCTATGGCTACACCTTC
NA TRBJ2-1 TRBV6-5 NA CASSYSRNEQFF TGTGCCAGCAGTTACTCTCGGAATGAGCAGTTCTTC
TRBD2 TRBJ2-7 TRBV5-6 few CASSPGTSGRRVGSEQYF TGTGCCAGCAGCCCTGGGACTAGCGGGAGAAGGGTAGGGTCCGAGCAGTACTTC
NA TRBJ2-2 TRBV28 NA CASSLRARYTGELFF TGTGCCAGCAGTTTACGAGCGAGATACACCGGGGAGCTGTTTTTT
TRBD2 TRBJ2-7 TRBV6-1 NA CASSETGTSHFYEQYF TGTGCCAGCAGTGAAACAGGGACTAGCCATTTCTACGAGCAGTACTTC
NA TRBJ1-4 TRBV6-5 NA CASSYLAGSEKLFF TGTGCCAGCAGTTACTTGGCAGGGTCTGAAAAACTGTTTTTT
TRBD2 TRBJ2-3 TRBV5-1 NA CASSLVLAADTQYF TGCGCCAGCAGCTTAGTACTAGCGGCAGATACGCAGTATTTT
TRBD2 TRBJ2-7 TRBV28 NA CASSLGLGSIVPDEQYF TGTGCCAGCAGTCTAGGACTAGGTTCCATAGTCCCGGACGAGCAGTACTTC
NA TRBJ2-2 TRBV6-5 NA CASAGGNTGELFF TGTGCCAGCGCCGGGGGGAACACCGGGGAGCTGTTTTTT
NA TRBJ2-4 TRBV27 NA CASSLGRGGIQYF TGTGCCAGCAGTTTGGGCCGAGGGGGCATTCAGTACTTC
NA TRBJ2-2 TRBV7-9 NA CASMGGPNTGELFF TGTGCCAGCATGGGGGGACCGAACACCGGGGAGCTGTTTTTT
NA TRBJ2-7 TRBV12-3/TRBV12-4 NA CASSLNFGTWQYF TGTGCCAGCAGTTTAAATTTCGGGACTTGGCAGTACTTC
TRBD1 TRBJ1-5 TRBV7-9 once CASSLKGAKQPQHF TGTGCCAGCAGCTTAAAGGGGGCCAAACAGCCCCAGCATTTT
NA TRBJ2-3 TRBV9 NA CASSPGAGVFLASDTQYF TGTGCCAGCAGTCCCGGCGCGGGCGTGTTCCTAGCTTCAGATACGCAGTATTTT
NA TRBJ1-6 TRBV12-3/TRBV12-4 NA CASSLSAGPPLHF TGTGCCAGCAGTTTATCAGCGGGCCCACCCCTCCACTTT
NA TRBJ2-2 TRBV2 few CASSGPGYGELFF TGTGCCAGCAGTGGACCCGGGTATGGGGAGCTGTTTTTT
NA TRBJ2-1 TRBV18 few CASSPEDEQFF TGTGCCAGCTCACCAGAGGATGAGCAGTTCTTC
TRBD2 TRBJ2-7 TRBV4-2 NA CASSQVLADSYEQYF TGTGCCAGCAGCCAAGTACTAGCGGACTCCTACGAGCAGTACTTC
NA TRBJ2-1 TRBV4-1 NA CASSRIGTTQFF TGCGCCAGCAGCCGGATAGGAACTACGCAGTTCTTC
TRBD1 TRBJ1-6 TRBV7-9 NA CASSLAGTGLNSPLHF TGTGCCAGCAGCTTAGCGGGGACAGGACTTAATTCACCCCTCCACTTT
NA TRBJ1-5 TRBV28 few CASSAAGIGNQPQHF TGTGCCAGCAGCGCCGCAGGGATTGGCAATCAGCCCCAGCATTTT
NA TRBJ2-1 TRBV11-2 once CASSLTEGRGYEQFF TGTGCCAGCAGCTTAACGGAGGGTCGGGGCTATGAGCAGTTCTTC
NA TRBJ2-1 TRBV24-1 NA CATSDQPGAGKSSYNEQFF TGTGCCACCAGTGACCAGCCCGGGGCGGGAAAGAGCTCCTACAATGAGCAGTTCTTC
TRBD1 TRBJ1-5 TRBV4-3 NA CASSQGTGGYQPQHF TGCGCCAGCAGCCAAGGGACAGGGGGCTATCAGCCCCAGCATTTT
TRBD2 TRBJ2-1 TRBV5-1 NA CASSTLSGTSGDYNEQFF TGCGCCAGCAGCACCCTATCCGGGACTAGCGGGGACTACAATGAGCAGTTCTTC
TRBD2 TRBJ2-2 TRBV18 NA CASSPPSGPSTGELFF TGTGCCAGCTCACCGCCTAGCGGACCGAGCACCGGGGAGCTGTTTTTT
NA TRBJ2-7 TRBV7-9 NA CASSSYIYEQYF TGTGCCAGCAGCTCCTATATCTACGAGCAGTACTTC
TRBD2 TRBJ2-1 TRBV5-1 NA CASSPGGLAGGSYNEQFF TGCGCCAGCAGCCCTGGCGGGCTAGCGGGAGGGTCCTACAATGAGCAGTTCTTC
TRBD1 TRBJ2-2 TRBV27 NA CASMIKQGAVTGELFF TGTGCCAGCATGATCAAACAGGGGGCGGTAACCGGGGAGCTGTTTTTT
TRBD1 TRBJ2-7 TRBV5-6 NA CASSRNRGEQYF TGTGCCAGCAGCAGGAACAGGGGCGAGCAGTACTTC